This T cell receptor beta chain was profiled in a study of identical twins. The study, taken as a whole, reports: There were fewer insertions in abundant cord blood beta clonotypes, but memory repertoires showed no such pattern. The analysis was cross-sectional rather than longitudinal within donors. Diverse VJ usage suggested most zero-insertion clonotypes were not invariant T cells.

Unique molecular identifiers were in the cDNA, with template-switch universal primer binding. TCRdb independently ran MiXCR on the 5' RACE reads; one entry per CDR3 protein. The sample contains hundreds of thousands of distinct CDR3 sequences, roughly an eighth of which appear only once. Concerning this clonotype itself: As yet, its antigen is unknown.

Trimming removed 3 bases at V and 7 bases at J, with 10 bases between. Per germline, CDR1 MNHNY and CDR2 SVGAGI (reference sequence). The CDR3 contains 12 residues. These data were also reused for a study on yellow fever vaccine responses in identical twins.

This TCR was sampled from a woman under 30 in good health. The rearrangement joins TRBV6-6 to TRBJ2-7; D is ambiguous. The sequencing input was CD8+ T cells sorted from blood. The CDR3 here is CASSYGLWEQYF. The CDR3 region has the DNA TGTGCCAGCAGTTATGGGTTATGGGAGCAGTACTTC.